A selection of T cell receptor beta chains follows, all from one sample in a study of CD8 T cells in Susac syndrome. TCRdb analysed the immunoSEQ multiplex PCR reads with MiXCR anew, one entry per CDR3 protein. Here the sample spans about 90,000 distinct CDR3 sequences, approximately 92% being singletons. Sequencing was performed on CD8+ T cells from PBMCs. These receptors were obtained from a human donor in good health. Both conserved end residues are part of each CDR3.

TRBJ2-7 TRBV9 CASSPGSQDEQYF
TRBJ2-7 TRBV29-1 CSVEKGNPYEQYF
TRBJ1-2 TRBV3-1 CASSQGTGLNYGYTF
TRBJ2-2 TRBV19 CASIDRNTGELFF
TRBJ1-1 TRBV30 CAWSVLQVNTEAFF
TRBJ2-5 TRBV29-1 CSVATGNGAQYF
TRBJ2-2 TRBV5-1 CASSPQHVRGAANTGELFF
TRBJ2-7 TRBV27 CASRSLDRRKIYEQYF
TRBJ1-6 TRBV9 CASSEGGEYNSPLHF
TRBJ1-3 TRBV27 CASSLGQSGNTIYF
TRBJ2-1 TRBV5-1 CASRGLREQFF
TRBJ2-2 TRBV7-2 CASSLTGWATGELFF
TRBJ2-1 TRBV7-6 CASSRGTSGGNEQFF
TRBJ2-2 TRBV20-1 CSARGDYRGARTGELFF
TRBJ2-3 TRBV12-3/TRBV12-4 CASTRRGVFIGTDTQYF
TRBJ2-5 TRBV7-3 CASSRFGTSDQETQYF
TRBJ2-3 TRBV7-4 CASSLDRSGGPWDTQYF
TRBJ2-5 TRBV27 CASMGIQETQYF
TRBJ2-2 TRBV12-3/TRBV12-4 CASSLGSFTGELFF
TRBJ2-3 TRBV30 CAWSVTGGLADTQYF
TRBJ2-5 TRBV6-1 CASTNGVRTRYQETQYF